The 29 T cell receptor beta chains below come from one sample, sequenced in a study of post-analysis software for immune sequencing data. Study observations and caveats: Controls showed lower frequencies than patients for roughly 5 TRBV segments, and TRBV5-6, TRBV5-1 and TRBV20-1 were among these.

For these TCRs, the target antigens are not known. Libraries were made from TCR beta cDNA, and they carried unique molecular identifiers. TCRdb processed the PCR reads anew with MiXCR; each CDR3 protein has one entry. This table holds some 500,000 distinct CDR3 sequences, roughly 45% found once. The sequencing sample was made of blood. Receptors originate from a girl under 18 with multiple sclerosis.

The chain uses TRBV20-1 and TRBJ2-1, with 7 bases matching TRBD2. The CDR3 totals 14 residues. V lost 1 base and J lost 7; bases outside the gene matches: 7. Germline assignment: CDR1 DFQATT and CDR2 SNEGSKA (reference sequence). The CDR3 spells CSARGGGSMNEQFF. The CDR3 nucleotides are TGCAGTGCTAGAGGGGGGGGGAGTATGAATGAGCAGTTCTTC.

This CDR3 is CASSDSTPAPTYEQYF. The CDR3, as DNA: TGCGCCAGCAGCGATTCCACGCCCGCCCCAACCTACGAGCAGTACTTC. This rearrangement joins TRBV5-1 to TRBJ2-7; no firm D call. Germline CDR1 is SGHRS and CDR2 is YFSETQ. This CDR3 is 16 amino acids long. Trimming removed 4 bases from V and 2 bases from J, with 19 bases in between.

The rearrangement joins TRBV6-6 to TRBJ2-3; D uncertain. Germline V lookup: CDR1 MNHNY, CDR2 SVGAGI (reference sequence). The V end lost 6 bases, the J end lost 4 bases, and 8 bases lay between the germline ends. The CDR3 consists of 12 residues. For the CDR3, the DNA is TGTGCCAGCAGGGACGGCCCAGATACGCAGTATTTT. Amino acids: CASRDGPDTQYF.

CDR3 coding DNA: TGCAGTGCTGGTCCTAGCGGCACAGATACGCAGTATTTT. Its translation is CSAGPSGTDTQYF. The chain couples TRBV20-1 to TRBJ2-3; weak D call: TRBD2 (6 bases). V was cut by 5 bases and J by 1 base, with 10 bases left in between. Germline assignment: CDR1 DFQATT and CDR2 SNEGSKA (reference sequence). The CDR3 sequence is 13 residues long.

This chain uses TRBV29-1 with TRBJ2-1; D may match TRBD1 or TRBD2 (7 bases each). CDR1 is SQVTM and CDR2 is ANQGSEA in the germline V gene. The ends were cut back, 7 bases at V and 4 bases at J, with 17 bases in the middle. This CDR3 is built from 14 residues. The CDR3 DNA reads TGCAGCGCCACGACAGGGAGGGCGTACAATGAGCAGTTCTTC. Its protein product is CSATTGRAYNEQFF.

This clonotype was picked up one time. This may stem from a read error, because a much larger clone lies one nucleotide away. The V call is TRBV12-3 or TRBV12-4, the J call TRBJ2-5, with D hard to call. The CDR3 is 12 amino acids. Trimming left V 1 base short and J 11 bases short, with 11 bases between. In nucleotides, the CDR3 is TGTGCCAGCAGTTTAGAGACGTACGGGCAGTACTTC. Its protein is CASSLETYGQYF.

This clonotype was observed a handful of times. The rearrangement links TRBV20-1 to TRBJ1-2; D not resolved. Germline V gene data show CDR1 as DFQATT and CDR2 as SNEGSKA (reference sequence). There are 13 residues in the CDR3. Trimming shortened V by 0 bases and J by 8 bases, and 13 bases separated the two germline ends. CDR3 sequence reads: CSAREWTIGGYTF. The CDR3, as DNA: TGCAGTGCTAGAGAGTGGACCATTGGAGGCTACACCTTC.

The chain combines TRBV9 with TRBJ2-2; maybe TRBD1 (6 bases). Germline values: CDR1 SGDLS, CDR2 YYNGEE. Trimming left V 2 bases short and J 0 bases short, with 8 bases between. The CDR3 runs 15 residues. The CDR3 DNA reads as TGTGCCAGCAGCGTGGGGGCTACGAACACCGGGGAGCTGTTTTTT. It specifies CASSVGATNTGELFF. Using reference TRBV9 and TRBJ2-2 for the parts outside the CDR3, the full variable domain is DSGVTQTPKHLITATGQRVTLRCSPRSGDLSVYWYQQSLDQGLQFLIQYYNGEERAKGNILERFSAQQFPDLHSELNLSSLELGDSALYFCASSVGATNTGELFFGEGSRLTVL.

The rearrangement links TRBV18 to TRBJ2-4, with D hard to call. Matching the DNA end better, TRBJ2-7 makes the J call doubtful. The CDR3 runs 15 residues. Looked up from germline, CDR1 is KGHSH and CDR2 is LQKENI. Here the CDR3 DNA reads TGTGCCAGCTCACCACCGTCTGGCCACTCCTACGAGCAGTACTTC. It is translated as CASSPPSGHSYEQYF.

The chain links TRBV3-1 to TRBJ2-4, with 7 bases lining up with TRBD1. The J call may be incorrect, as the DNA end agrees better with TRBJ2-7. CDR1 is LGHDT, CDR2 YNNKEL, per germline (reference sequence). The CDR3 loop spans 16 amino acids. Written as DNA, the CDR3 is TGTGCCAGCAGCCCTCCCGAACAGGGGTGGGGCAACGAGCAGTACTTC. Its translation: CASSPPEQGWGNEQYF.

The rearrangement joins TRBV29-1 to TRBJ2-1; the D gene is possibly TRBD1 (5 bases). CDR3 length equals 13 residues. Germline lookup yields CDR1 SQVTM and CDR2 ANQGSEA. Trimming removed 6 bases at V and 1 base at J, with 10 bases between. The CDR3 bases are TGCAGCGTCCAGACAGTTTCCTACAATGAGCAGTTCTTC. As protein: CSVQTVSYNEQFF.

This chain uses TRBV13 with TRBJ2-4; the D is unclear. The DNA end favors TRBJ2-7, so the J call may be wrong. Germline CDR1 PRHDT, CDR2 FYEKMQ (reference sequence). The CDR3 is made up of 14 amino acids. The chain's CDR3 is CASSLGSLTSEQYF. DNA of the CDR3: TGTGCCAGCAGCTTAGGCTCCCTAACAAGCGAGCAGTACTTC.

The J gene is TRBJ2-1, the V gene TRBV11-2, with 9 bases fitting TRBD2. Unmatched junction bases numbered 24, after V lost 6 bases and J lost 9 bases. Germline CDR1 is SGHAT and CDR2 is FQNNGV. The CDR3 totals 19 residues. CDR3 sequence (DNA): TGTGCCAGCAGTTCCATGACAGGTCCCTCGGGACTAGCTATCAGTGAGCAGTTCTTC. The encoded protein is CASSSMTGPSGLAISEQFF.

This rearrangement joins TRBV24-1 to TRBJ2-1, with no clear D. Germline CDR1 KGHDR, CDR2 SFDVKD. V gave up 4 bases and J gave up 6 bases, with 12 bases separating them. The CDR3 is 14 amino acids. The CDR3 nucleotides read TGTGCCACCAGTGACGAAAGTACGAGCAATGAGCAGTTCTTC. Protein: CATSDESTSNEQFF.

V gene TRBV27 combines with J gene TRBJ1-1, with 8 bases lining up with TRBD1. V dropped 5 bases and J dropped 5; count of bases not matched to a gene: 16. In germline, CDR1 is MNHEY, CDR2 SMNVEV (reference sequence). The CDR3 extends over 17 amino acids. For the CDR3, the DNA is TGTGCCAGCAGTCCTACAGGGACAGGAACGGCACATACTGAAGCTTTCTTT. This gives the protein CASSPTGTGTAHTEAFF.

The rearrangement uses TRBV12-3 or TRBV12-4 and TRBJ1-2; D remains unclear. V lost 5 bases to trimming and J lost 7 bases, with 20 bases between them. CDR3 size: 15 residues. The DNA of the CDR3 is TGTGCCAGCAGTGCGGGGAGAACCCACCGGAGTGGCTACACCTTC. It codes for CASSAGRTHRSGYTF.

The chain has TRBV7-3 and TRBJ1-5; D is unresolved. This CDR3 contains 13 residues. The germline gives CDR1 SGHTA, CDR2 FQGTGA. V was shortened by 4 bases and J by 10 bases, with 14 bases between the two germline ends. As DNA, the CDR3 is TGTGCCAGCAGCTCCCGGCCCTTTGAACCCCAGCATTTT. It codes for CASSSRPFEPQHF.

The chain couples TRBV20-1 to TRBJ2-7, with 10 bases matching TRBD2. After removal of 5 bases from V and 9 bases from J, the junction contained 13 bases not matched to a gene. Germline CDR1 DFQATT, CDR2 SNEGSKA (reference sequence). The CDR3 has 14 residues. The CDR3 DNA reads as TGCAGTGCTCAGGCCTCTAGCGGGAGTACTATGCAGTACTTC. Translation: CSAQASSGSTMQYF.

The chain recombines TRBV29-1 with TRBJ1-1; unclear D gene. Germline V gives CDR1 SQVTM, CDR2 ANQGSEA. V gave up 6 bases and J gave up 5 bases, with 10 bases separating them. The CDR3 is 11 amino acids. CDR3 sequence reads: CSVPSRTEAFF. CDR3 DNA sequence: TGCAGCGTCCCATCAAGGACTGAAGCTTTCTTT.

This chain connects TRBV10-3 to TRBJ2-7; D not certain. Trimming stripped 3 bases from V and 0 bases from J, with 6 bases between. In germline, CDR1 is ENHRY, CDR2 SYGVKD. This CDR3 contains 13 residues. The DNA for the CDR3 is TGTGCCATCAGTGACAGCCTCTCCTACGAGCAGTACTTC. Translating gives CAISDSLSYEQYF.

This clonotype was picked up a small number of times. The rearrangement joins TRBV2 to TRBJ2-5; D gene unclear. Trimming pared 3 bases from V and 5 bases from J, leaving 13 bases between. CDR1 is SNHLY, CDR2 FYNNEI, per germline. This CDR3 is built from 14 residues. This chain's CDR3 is CASSDMGGLETQYF. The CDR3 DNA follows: TGTGCCAGCAGTGACATGGGTGGATTGGAGACCCAGTACTTC. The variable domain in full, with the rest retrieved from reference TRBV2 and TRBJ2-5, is EPEVTQTPSHQVTQMGQEVILRCVPISNHLYFYWYRQILGQKVEFLVSFYNNEISEKSEIFDDQFSVERPDGSNFTLKIRSTKLEDSAMYFCASSDMGGLETQYFGPGTRLLVL.

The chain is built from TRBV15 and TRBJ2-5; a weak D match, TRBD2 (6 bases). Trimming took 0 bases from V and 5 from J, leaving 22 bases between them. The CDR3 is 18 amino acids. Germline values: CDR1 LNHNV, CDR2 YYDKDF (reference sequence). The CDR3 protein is CATSRDSGGTARRETQYF. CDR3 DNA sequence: TGTGCCACCAGCAGAGATAGTGGGGGGACGGCTAGGAGGGAGACCCAGTACTTC.

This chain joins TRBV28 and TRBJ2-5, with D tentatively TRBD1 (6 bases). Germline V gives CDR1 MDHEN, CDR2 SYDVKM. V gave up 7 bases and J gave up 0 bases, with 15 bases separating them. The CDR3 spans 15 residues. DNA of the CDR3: TGTGCCAGCACCGGGGACACCACGTACCAAGAGACCCAGTACTTC. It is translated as CASTGDTTYQETQYF. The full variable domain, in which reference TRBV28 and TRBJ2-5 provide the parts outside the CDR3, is DVKVTQSSRYLVKRTGEKVFLECVQDMDHENMFWYRQDPGLGLRLIYFSYDVKMKEKGDIPEGYSVSREKKERFSLILESASTNQTSMYLCASTGDTTYQETQYFGPGTRLLVL.

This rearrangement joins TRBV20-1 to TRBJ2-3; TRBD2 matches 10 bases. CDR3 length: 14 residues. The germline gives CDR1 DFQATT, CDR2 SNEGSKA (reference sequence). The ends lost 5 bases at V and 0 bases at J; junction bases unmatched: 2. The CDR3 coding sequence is TGCAGTGCTGGACTAGCGGACAGCACAGATACGCAGTATTTT. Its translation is CSAGLADSTDTQYF.

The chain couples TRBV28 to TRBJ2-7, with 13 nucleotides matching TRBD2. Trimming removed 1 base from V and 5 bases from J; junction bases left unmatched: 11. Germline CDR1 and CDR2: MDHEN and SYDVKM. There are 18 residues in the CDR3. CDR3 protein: CASSLYWTSGRRRDEQYF. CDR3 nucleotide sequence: TGTGCCAGCAGTTTATATTGGACTAGCGGGAGAAGGCGGGACGAGCAGTACTTC.

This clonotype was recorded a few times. CDR3 region: CASSPDLQGAYGYTF. The CDR3 DNA follows: TGCGCCAGCAGCCCGGATCTCCAGGGGGCCTATGGCTACACCTTC. The V and J genes are TRBV5-1 and TRBJ1-2; 8 positions agree with TRBD1. V was pared by 4 bases and J by 4 bases, with 9 bases of the junction left unmatched. The CDR3 sequence is 15 residues long. CDR1 is SGHRS, CDR2 YFSETQ, per germline.

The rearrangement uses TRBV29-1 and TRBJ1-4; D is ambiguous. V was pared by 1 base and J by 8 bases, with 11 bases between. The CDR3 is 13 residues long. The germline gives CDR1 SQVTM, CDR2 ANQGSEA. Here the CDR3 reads CSVEAGVREKLFF. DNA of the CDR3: TGCAGCGTTGAAGCTGGGGTTAGAGAAAAACTGTTTTTT. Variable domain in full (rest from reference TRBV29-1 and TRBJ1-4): SAVISQKPSRDICQRGTSLTIQCQVDSQVTMMFWYRQQPGQSLTLIATANQGSEATYESGFVIDKFPISRPNLTFSTLTVSNMSPEDSSIYLCSVEAGVREKLFFGSGTQLSVL.

For the CDR3, the DNA is TGCGCCAGCAGCCAAGTAAGGGATAACTATGGCTACACCTTC. Its protein product is CASSQVRDNYGYTF. The chain links TRBV4-1 to TRBJ1-2; D gene ambiguous. The CDR3 loop spans 14 amino acids. Germline lookup yields CDR1 MGHRA and CDR2 YSYEKL. The germline V and J ends were trimmed by 1 base and 1 base, with 7 bases remaining between them.

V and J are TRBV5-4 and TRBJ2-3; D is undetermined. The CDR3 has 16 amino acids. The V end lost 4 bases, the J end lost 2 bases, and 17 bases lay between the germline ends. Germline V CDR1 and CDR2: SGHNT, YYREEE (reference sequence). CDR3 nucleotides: TGTGCCAGCAGCCCTCCTCCAGGATTCAACACAGATACGCAGTATTTT. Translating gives CASSPPPGFNTDTQYF. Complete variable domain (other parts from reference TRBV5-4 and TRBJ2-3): ETGVTQSPTHLIKTRGQQVTLRCSSQSGHNTVSWYQQALGQGPQFIFQYYREEENGRGNFPPRFSGLQFPNYSSELNVNALELDDSALYLCASSPPPGFNTDTQYFGPGTRLTVL.